These 12 T cell receptor beta chains came from one sample sequenced in a study of beta chain features in type 1 diabetes. The sequenced template was cDNA made from the entire isolated RNA. Libraries were prepared by immunoSEQ multiplex PCR; TCRdb keeps only in-frame clonotypes and omits some of them. Here the sample spans about 150,000 clones, approximately 8.4% being singletons. Their target antigens are unknown. General observations from the study: Type 1 diabetes patients had moderately but significantly shorter TCRB CDR3s in all four CD4+ subsets.

The sample was central memory CD4+ T cells from blood. The source is a man in his late teens or twenties with type 1 diabetes.

In regard to this clone: The same CDR3 can be traced to other DNA sequences in this sample. This chain connects TRBV2 to TRBJ2-7; 9 bases agree with TRBD1. Germline V CDR1 and CDR2: SNHLY, FYNNEI. The V segment lost 6 bases and the J segment 3 bases; nucleotides outside the gene matches: 0. This CDR3 spans 12 amino acids. CDR3 sequence (DNA): TGTGCCAGCAGGGACAGGGGCTACGAGCAGTACTTC. This encodes CASRDRGYEQYF. Filled out from reference TRBV2 and TRBJ2-7, the complete variable domain reads EPEVTQTPSHQVTQMGQEVILRCVPISNHLYFYWYRQILGQKVEFLVSFYNNEISEKSEIFDDQFSVERPDGSNFTLKIRSTKLEDSAMYFCASRDRGYEQYFGPGTRLTVT.

The J gene is TRBJ2-6, the V gene TRBV28, with D possibly TRBD2 on 6 matching bases. This CDR3 has 17 amino acids. CDR1 MDHEN and CDR2 SYDVKM come from the germline V gene. The V gene lost 5 bases and the J gene lost 0 bases, with 14 bases spanning the gap. CDR3 region: CASSAPGTLSGANVLTF. The DNA of the CDR3 is TGTGCCAGCAGTGCCCCCGGGACTCTCTCTGGGGCCAACGTCCTGACTTTC.

The chain joins TRBV28 to TRBJ1-2; D gene uncertain. The CDR3 consists of 12 residues. CDR1 MDHEN and CDR2 SYDVKM come from the germline V gene. Trimming took 6 bases from V and 4 from J, leaving 9 bases between them. CDR3 amino acids: CASRRAGYGYTF. CDR3 in DNA: TGTGCCAGCAGAAGAGCGGGCTATGGCTACACCTTC.

This clone was seen a few times. V usage is TRBV6-1 and J usage is TRBJ2-7; 12 nucleotides agree with TRBD2. Germline assignment: CDR1 MNHNS and CDR2 SASEGT. V trimming: 8 bases; J trimming: 0 bases; junction bases outside the gene matches: 5. The CDR3 consists of 15 residues. The CDR3 protein is CASGLAGWSSYEQYF. Here the CDR3 DNA reads TGTGCCAGCGGACTAGCGGGGTGGAGCTCCTACGAGCAGTACTTC.

This clone appeared a few times. The chain carries TRBV15 and TRBJ2-7, with no clear D. This CDR3 is built from 14 residues. Trimming stripped 0 bases from V and 4 bases from J, with 10 bases between. Germline loops: CDR1 LNHNV, CDR2 YYDKDF (reference sequence). CDR3 region: CATSRDLLSYEQYF. CDR3 DNA sequence: TGTGCCACCAGCAGAGATCTACTTTCGTACGAGCAGTACTTC.

As to this clone: A read error is likely, as this CDR3 ends without the conserved phenylalanine or tryptophan. No DNA is shown, since the ends of the CDR3 on it are uncertain; the CDR3 is the one TCRdb lists. The CDR3 sequence: CASRDRGSV. The chain couples TRBV27 to TRBJ1-6. The germline V gene encodes CDR1 MNHEY and CDR2 SMNVEV (reference sequence). The CDR3 adds up to 9 amino acids, both ends counted.

This clone appeared a few times. The chain uses TRBV2 and TRBJ2-5; D perhaps matches TRBD1 (6 bases). V was pared by 10 bases and J by 0 bases, with 12 bases between. The CDR3 contains 13 residues. Germline lookup yields CDR1 SNHLY and CDR2 FYNNEI. CDR3 amino acids: CATGQNYQETQYF. CDR3 coding DNA: TGTGCCACAGGACAGAACTACCAAGAGACCCAGTACTTC.

V and J are TRBV28 and TRBJ2-7, with 9 bases aligning to TRBD1. Germline values: CDR1 MDHEN, CDR2 SYDVKM. The junction had 11 bases not matched to a gene; V was cut back by 5 bases and J by 6 bases. There are 15 residues in the CDR3. In DNA form, the CDR3 reads TGTGCCAGCAGTGTAAGGGACAGGGATTGGGCCGAGCAGTACTTC. This codes for CASSVRDRDWAEQYF.

This clone was seen a handful of times. The chain links TRBV9 to TRBJ1-2, with a tentative D call TRBD1 (6 bases). The CDR3 spans 16 residues. Trimming took off 4 bases at V and 4 bases at J, with 20 bases between the two ends. Germline loops: CDR1 SGDLS, CDR2 YYNGEE. The CDR3 sequence: CASSPFADSESYGYTF. The CDR3 nucleotides are TGTGCCAGCAGCCCATTTGCGGACAGCGAGTCCTATGGCTACACCTTC.

This clone has a handful of counts. CDR3 region: CASSLALPVNTEAFF. CDR3 nucleotides: TGTGCCAGCAGCTTAGCGCTTCCGGTGAACACTGAAGCTTTCTTT. This chain links TRBV7-2 with TRBJ1-1; no reliable D call. Trimming took off 0 bases at V and 0 bases at J, with 8 bases between the two ends. Per germline, CDR1 SGHTA and CDR2 FQGNSA. This CDR3 contains 15 residues.

This clone was found many times. This chain joins TRBV7-2 and TRBJ2-5; weak D call: TRBD2 (6 bases). The CDR3 contains 16 residues. Per germline, CDR1 SGHTA and CDR2 FQGNSA. Trimming stripped 2 bases from V and 5 bases from J, with 18 bases between. The CDR3 loop is CASSLFFAGTGETQYF. DNA of the CDR3: TGTGCCAGCAGCTTATTTTTTGCGGGAACTGGGGAGACCCAGTACTTC.

This clone was seen a few times. The chain is built from TRBV7-2 and TRBJ2-1, with TRBD1 as a possible D gene (5 bases). This CDR3 contains 12 residues. Between the trimmed V and J ends, which lost 3 bases and 9 bases, there was a span of 9 bases. Germline V gives CDR1 SGHTA, CDR2 FQGNSA. CDR3 sequence: CASSFYQGEQFF. The CDR3 DNA follows: TGTGCCAGCAGCTTCTACCAGGGTGAGCAGTTCTTC.